This T cell receptor (beta chain) was recovered during a study of shared clonotypes between healthy human individuals. Adult donors, all healthy and HIV-negative, had no recent acute infections or vaccinations. As originally analysed: ImmunoSEQ yielded junction-only sequences lacking quality scores, so filtering differed. TCRdb keeps only in-frame clones here, not all; method: immunoSEQ multiplex PCR. V, J and clone size reflect that table, while D and trimming were determined from the DNA. The sample records about 380,000 clones, around 96% being singletons. Trimming stripped 0 bases from V and 6 bases from J, with 13 bases between. This CDR3 is built from 15 residues. Germline V gives CDR1 MGHRA, CDR2 YSYEKL.

Material for sequencing was memory CD8+ T cells sorted from blood. The sample's subset: CD45RO+ cells pooled with CCR7-negative TemRA cells. This TCR derives from a man in his thirties or forties in good health. This chain joins TRBV4-1 and TRBJ2-3; unclear D gene. The CDR3 nucleotides read TGCGCCAGCAGCCAAGATGGGGATCGGACGGATACGCAGTATTTT. Translated, it gives CASSQDGDRTDTQYF.